This T cell receptor (beta chain) is from a study of shared clonotypes between healthy human individuals (dated by TCRdb to 2018 to 2020). In terms of the full investigation: The cohort comprised two women and a few men aged 18 to 49 years. Blood TCR repertoires of roughly five healthy adults were deeply sequenced to estimate repertoire size and the extent of clonotype sharing between individuals. To increase sequencing depth and limit assay-specific biases, different laboratories used diverse techniques to prepare libraries and sequence TCR repertoires. Leukapheresis yielded between about 0.85 and 10 billion PBMCs per donor.

Paper-wide results and their limitations: Because the study included only a small number of donors, the genetic and exposure-history diversity represented was limited. Sampling was restricted to blood, and TCR repertoires in tissue are likely to differ from TCR repertoires in blood. Pairwise subsampling led to the expectation that sequencing depth would affect the degree of clonotype sharing among donors.

Concerning this clone: It lacks a known antigen. Per-nucleotide qualities are absent, and no much larger clonotype sits a single base away.

Donors were healthy HIV-negative adults with no recently reported acute infections or vaccinations. Only Caucasian adults living in Nashville, Tennessee, USA were represented among the donors. For unsorted samples, 70 million to 95 million PBMCs were counted, and genomic DNA was extracted using the QIAamp DNA Blood Mini kit. Blood was obtained by leukapheresis, after which PBMCs were separated by Ficoll-Histopaque density gradient centrifugation and cryopreserved in liquid nitrogen vapor phase. Using the deep immunoSEQ assay, multiplex PCR amplified TCR CDR3 regions from genomic DNA. Extracted genomic DNA from each cell subset was distributed evenly across all wells of several immunoSEQ 96-well plates, and each plate was treated as a replicate. For unsorted PBMC, approximately 290 ng of genomic DNA, equivalent to around 30,000 T cell genomes, went into each replicate PCR. Genomic DNA from unsorted PBMC was sequenced over ten immunoSEQ deep assay plates. Purified libraries were measured with a Qubit 3.0 fluorometer, size-checked on a Bioanalyzer 2100, and measured again with the KAPA Library Quantification kit. Every immunoSEQ 96-well plate was sequenced on a dedicated single-read 150-cycle Illumina NextSeq 550 flow cell. The published analysis was carried out like this. The immunoSEQ output contained only junctional sequences without quality scores, so filtering could not match that applied to full-length reads. Sequences were annotated with PyIR, a Python wrapper for IgBLAST v1.9, using IMGT germline references to assign V/J genes and CDR3. Reads were removed for weak V/J assignments (E-value above 1e-6), missing CDR3, stop codons, out-of-frame junctions, or ambiguous translated residues. V3J clonotypes were defined as sequences sharing the same inferred V gene, J gene, and CDR3 amino acid sequence. Percentage overlap between repertoires was computed as shared unique clonotypes divided by the size of the smaller repertoire. Richness of each repertoire was evaluated using RTK rarefaction, the Chao1 estimator, and Recon v2.1 estimates of unobserved clonotypes. TCRdb retrieved this table from immuneACCESS and kept in-frame rearrangements only. Not all clones are present; in checked studies, unresolved V genes account for under half, and no reason is known for the remainder. Clone size and the V and J calls come from that table; the DNA yielded D and trimming. The sample includes more than 450,000 clones, with more than 65% observed a single time. The ten largest clones add up to 10% to 15% of the sample.

The origin of this receptor is a middle-aged woman in good health. Some clones in this sample may be carry-over from other donors' samples. Sequenced sample: PBMCs.

The encoded CDR3 is CASSQSAGGPSYEQYF. The DNA reads TGCGCCAGCAGCCAGTCAGCGGGAGGCCCCTCCTACGAGCAGTACTTC. The V gene is TRBV4-1 and the J gene is TRBJ2-7, and 9 junction bases match TRBD2. CDR1 and CDR2, looked up from the germline V gene, are MGHRA and YSYEKL. Including cysteine and phenylalanine, the CDR3 has 16 amino acids. CDR3 DNA is the only sequence kept; it has 48 bases, read in frame from the first base. Ends trimmed: V by 3 bases, J by 0 bases; bases unmatched to a gene: 6.